This T cell receptor (beta chain) was obtained from a study of shared clonotypes between healthy human individuals (dated by TCRdb to the early 2020s). Regarding the study in general: The cohort comprised two women and a few men aged 18 to 49 years. To increase sequencing depth and limit assay-specific biases, TCR repertoire library preparation and sequencing were carried out by different laboratories using diverse techniques. For each donor, CD4 naive and CD4 memory were each run on three plates, CD8 naive on two plates, and CD8 memory on one plate. Between about 0.85 and 9.5 billion PBMCs per donor were obtained by leukapheresis. The study deeply sequenced blood TCR repertoires of five healthy adults to estimate repertoire size and the extent of clonotype sharing between individuals.

From the cysteine through the phenylalanine, the CDR3 covers 18 amino acids. Just CDR3 DNA is preserved here, 54 bases in frame from base 1. According to the germline V gene, CDR1 reads LGHNA and CDR2 reads YSLEER. Trimming leaves V shorter by 4 bases and J shorter by 2 bases, with the junction holding 11 bases beyond the gene matches. The donors were healthy, HIV-negative adults with no recently reported acute infections or vaccinations. All donors were Caucasian adults living in Nashville, Tennessee, USA. CD4+ T cells were enriched by magnetic negative selection, after which naive cells were positively selected on CD45RA and the negative fraction was taken as the memory subset. Blood was collected by leukapheresis, and PBMCs were isolated by Ficoll-Histopaque density gradient centrifugation and then cryopreserved in liquid nitrogen vapor phase. Purity and quantity of every magnetically sorted T cell population were checked by analytical flow cytometry. Genomic DNA was isolated from each sorted fraction and quantified by UV absorbance on a Nanodrop 2000c.

Using the deep immunoSEQ assay, multiplex PCR amplified TCR CDR3 regions from genomic DNA. Genomic DNA extracted from each cell subset was distributed evenly over all wells of several immunoSEQ 96-well plates, and each plate served as one replicate. Each replicate PCR for sorted subsets received about 200 ng genomic DNA, equal to about 30,000 T cell genomes. Purified libraries were quantified with a Qubit 3.0 fluorometer, sized on a Bioanalyzer 2100, and re-quantified with the KAPA Library Quantification kit. Each immunoSEQ 96-well plate was sequenced on its own single-read 150-cycle Illumina NextSeq 550 flow cell. As for the original processing: Because only junctional sequences without quality scores were contained in the immunoSEQ output, filtering matching that applied to full-length reads could not be performed. To assign V/J genes and CDR3, sequences were annotated using PyIR, a Python wrapper for IgBLAST v1.9, with IMGT germline references. Reads with weak V/J assignments (E-value above 1e-6), missing CDR3, stop codons, out-of-frame junctions, or ambiguous translated residues were removed. V3J clonotypes were defined by identical inferred V gene, J gene, and CDR3 amino acid sequence. Percentage overlap between repertoires was computed as shared unique clonotypes divided by the size of the smaller repertoire. Richness of each repertoire was evaluated using RTK rarefaction, the Chao1 estimator, and Recon v2.1 estimates of unobserved clonotypes. Generation probabilities for all TCRbeta clonotypes obtained by the gDNA method from several donors were computed using OLGA. Here the immuneACCESS table is served through TCRdb, limited to in-frame sequences with V and J called. Missing clones are a known gap in these copies; in checked studies unresolved V genes cover under half, and the rest lacks a known reason. That table furnishes V, J and clone size, whereas the DNA furnished D and trimming. For this sample there are 2,500,000 or so clones; 85% to 95% appear just once. 0.3% to 0.4% of the sample is in the top ten clones.

General study outcomes and caveats: Compared with non-shared clonotypes, clonotypes shared by all four sorted-subset donors had higher generation probabilities. The genetic and exposure-history diversity represented was limited by the small number of donors. When a few donors were compared, the shared fraction of clonotypes was about 5% for naive CD4, 3.5% for naive CD8, more than 2% for memory CD4, and 0.4% for memory CD8. Naive subsets generally had larger estimated clonotype richness than memory subsets. Sampling was restricted to blood, and TCR repertoires in tissues likely differ from the TCR repertoires found in blood. Rarefaction of sorted-subset datasets indicated incomplete sequencing despite the large sequencing depth. Based on pairwise subsampling, the degree of clonotype sharing among donors was expected to be affected by sequencing depth.

A word on this clone: The clone's antigen remains unknown. No base quality values were provided; no much bigger clone lies one nucleotide off.

The clonotype comes from a man aged 18 to 29 in good health. Some clones in this sample may be carry-over from other donors' samples. The sequence joins TRBV4-3 to TRBJ2-1; 10 bases in the junction line up with TRBD2. Sequences were obtained from naive CD4+ T cells from PBMCs. The cell subset or site tag for this specimen amounts to: CD45RA+ positively selected. The CDR3: CASSRDSSGRAPYNEQFF. The bases are TGCGCCAGCAGCCGAGACTCCAGCGGGAGGGCCCCCTACAATGAGCAGTTCTTC.